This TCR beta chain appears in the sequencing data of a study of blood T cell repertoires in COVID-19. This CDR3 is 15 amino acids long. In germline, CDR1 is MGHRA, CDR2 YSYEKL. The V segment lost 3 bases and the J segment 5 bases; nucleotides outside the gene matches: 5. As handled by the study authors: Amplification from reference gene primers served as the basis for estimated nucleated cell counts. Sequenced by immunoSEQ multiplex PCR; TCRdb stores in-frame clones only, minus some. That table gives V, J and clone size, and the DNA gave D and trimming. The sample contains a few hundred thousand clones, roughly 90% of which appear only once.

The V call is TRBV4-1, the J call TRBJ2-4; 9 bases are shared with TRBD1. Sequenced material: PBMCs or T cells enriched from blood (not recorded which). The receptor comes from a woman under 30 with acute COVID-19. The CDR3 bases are TGCGCCAGCAGCCAGGTCCGGGACAGGGAAAACATTCAGTACTTC. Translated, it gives CASSQVRDRENIQYF.